This T cell receptor beta chain was sequenced for a study of OX40 agonist ivuxolimab in advanced cancers. Regarding the research as a whole: Ivuxolimab was a fully human IgG2 agonistic monoclonal antibody targeting the costimulatory receptor OX40 (CD134). In the dose-escalation cohort, 82.7% of patients were male, and the mean age was approximately 55 years, with a range of 23 to 79. Partial responses were achieved by three dose-escalation patients, of whom one had hepatocellular carcinoma and two had cutaneous melanoma. Of the approximately 50 patients in dose escalation, some 19 had hepatocellular carcinoma, roughly 15 had melanoma, 9 had renal cell carcinoma and 9 had head and neck cancer. Intravenous ivuxolimab was administered to patients every 2 weeks at six dose levels: 0.01, 0.1, 0.3, 1.5, 3 and 10 mg/kg. The paper describes the monotherapy dose-escalation part (N of about 54 patients) of the phase I trial of ivuxolimab. The point of sequencing TCRbeta in the periphery was to test whether ivuxolimab changed TCR sequence diversity and drove clonal T-cell expansion. Prior anti-PD-1, anti-PD-L1 or anti-CTLA-4 therapy was permitted, and checkpoint inhibitors had been received by approximately 39% of dose-escalation patients.

The trial excluded patients who had a history of autoimmune disease or were on systemic immunosuppression. Peripheral blood for TCR sequencing was collected from all dose cohorts at baseline, on cycle 4 day 1, and on cycle 7 day 1. The samples were drawn from a first-in-human, open-label, multicenter phase I dose-escalation trial of ivuxolimab. Adults with locally advanced or metastatic melanoma, renal cell, hepatocellular, or head and neck squamous cell carcinoma were enrolled in the trial. Before TCR sequencing, CD4+ T cells and CD8+ T cells were sorted from peripheral blood as separate populations. Study-wide findings and limitations: After ivuxolimab, expanded clones were on average more numerous among CD8+ T cells than among CD4+ T cells. Low levels of normalized T-cell clonal expansion were also seen in some patients who did not respond. At doses of 0.1 to 3.0 mg/kg, clonal expansion of both CD4+ and CD8+ blood T cells was observed from baseline to week 6. In the 0.1-3.0 mg/kg groups, partial responders were among the patients with the lowest normalized peripheral clonal expansion, particularly in CD8+ T cells. The antigen specificity of the peripheral T cells that underwent clonal expansion was not determined.

The CDR1 and CDR2 encoded by the germline V gene are SGHVS and FQNEAQ. From cysteine to phenylalanine, the CDR3 is 13 amino acids long. Just CDR3 DNA is preserved here, 39 bases in frame from base 1. Trimming at the junction amounts to 4 bases on V and 6 bases on J, and the germline ends lie 10 bases apart. For sequencing of the TCRbeta CDR3 region, genomic DNA was extracted from the sorted cells. The immunoSEQ Assay was used to sequence the TCRbeta CDR3 regions. Held by TCRdb, this immuneACCESS table contains in-frame sequences only and omits some clones. Under half of the omission traces to an unresolved V gene where checked; the cause of the rest is unknown. Recorded for this sample are about 60,000 clones; roughly 80% of them occurred a single time. 1.9% of the sample goes to the ten largest clones. A note on this clone: The antigen this receptor binds is unknown. Base qualities are not recorded, but no much larger clone differs from it by a single base. Additional DNA sequences in this sample encode the identical CDR3.

Here the sequenced sample was CD4+ or CD8+ T cells sorted from blood, taken in a trial of the OX40 agonist ivuxolimab. The V and J genes are TRBV7-8 and TRBJ2-1; the D region is possibly TRBD1 or TRBD2, each matching across 5 bases. The TCR was taken from an adult with an advanced solid tumor such as melanoma, head and neck, liver or kidney cancer. The CDR3 here reads CASSSERGNEQFF. The nucleotide sequence is given as TGTGCCAGCAGCTCCGAGAGGGGCAATGAGCAGTTCTTC.